Below are 23 T cell receptor beta chains sequenced from a single sample in a study of blood T cell repertoires in COVID-19. Using immunoSEQ multiplex PCR, the repertoire was profiled, and TCRdb retains in-frame clones only, with some absent. Among some 390,000 clones listed, approximately 89% were seen once. The sequencing sample was made of peripheral blood. These receptors all come from a woman in her sixties with COVID-19, enrolled during active disease.

V is TRBV7-3 and J is TRBJ2-2; no firm D call. V was shortened by 2 bases and J by 7 bases, with 8 bases between the two germline ends. CDR3 size: 13 residues. Germline V gives CDR1 SGHTA, CDR2 FQGTGA. In DNA, the CDR3 is TGTGCCAGCAGCTTAGGAGCCGGCGGGGAGCTGTTTTTT. Amino acid sequence: CASSLGAGGELFF. The entire variable domain, with the rest obtained from reference TRBV7-3 and TRBJ2-2, is as follows: GAGVSQTPSNKVTEKGKYVELRCDPISGHTALYWYRQSLGQGPEFLIYFQGTGAADDSGLPNDRFFAVRPEGSVSTLKIQRTERGDSAVYLCASSLGAGGELFFGEGSRLTVL.

The rearrangement links TRBV10-3 to TRBJ2-2, with 8 bases that match TRBD1. The CDR3 runs 15 residues. Germline values: CDR1 ENHRY, CDR2 SYGVKD. Trimming took 7 bases from V and 4 from J; bases not matched to a gene: 8. CDR3 coding DNA: TGTGCCATCACCGACGGACAGGGTCGCACCGGGGAGCTGTTTTTT. Encoded protein: CAITDGQGRTGELFF.

J is TRBJ2-7 and V is TRBV6-7; 16 nucleotides line up with TRBD2. TRBV6-7 carries the ORF label, with uncertain function. CDR3 length: 17 amino acids. After removal of 2 bases from V and 3 bases from J, the junction contained 4 bases not matched to a gene. The CDR3 reads CASSYGTSGGVNYEQYF. The DNA of the CDR3 is TGTGCCAGCAGTTACGGGACTAGCGGGGGGGTCAACTACGAGCAGTACTTC.

The rearrangement uses TRBV7-2 and TRBJ2-1; 11 nucleotides agree with TRBD2. The V segment lost 4 bases and the J segment 7 bases; nucleotides outside the gene matches: 6. Germline CDR1 SGHTA, CDR2 FQGNSA. CDR3 length: 15 amino acids. CDR3 amino acids: CASSYSGGARNEQFF. The CDR3 DNA reads TGTGCCAGCAGCTATAGCGGGGGGGCCAGGAATGAGCAGTTCTTC.

V and J are TRBV18 and TRBJ1-1, with TRBD1 as a possible D gene (5 bases). Per germline, CDR1 KGHSH and CDR2 LQKENI. Deletions cut 5 bases from V and 3 bases from J, with 13 bases between. CDR3 length equals 14 residues. CDR3 in DNA: TGTGCCAGCTCATCAGCTTGGGGGGACACTGAAGCTTTCTTT. It codes for CASSSAWGDTEAFF.

The chain carries TRBV6-4 and TRBJ1-2; perhaps TRBD1 as D (5 bases). The V gene's germline CDR1 is MRHNA and CDR2 SNTAGT. The CDR3 covers 14 residues. V was clipped by 0 bases and J by 8 bases, with 13 bases between them. Here the CDR3 reads CASSDSARGSGYTF. CDR3 coding DNA: TGTGCCAGCAGTGACTCAGCGCGGGGGAGCGGCTACACCTTC.

This rearrangement joins TRBV7-3 to TRBJ1-2, with 9 bases fitting TRBD1. Trimming cost V 4 bases and J 4 bases; bases outside gene matches: 10. CDR1 SGHTA and CDR2 FQGTGA come from the germline V gene. The CDR3 loop spans 16 amino acids. The CDR3 is CASSSGGTGSLYGYTF. CDR3 nucleotide sequence: TGTGCCAGCAGCTCCGGCGGGACAGGGTCCCTCTATGGCTACACCTTC.

This clone was observed a single time. The V gene is TRBV11-3, the J gene TRBJ2-1, with unresolved D. Germline V CDR1 and CDR2: SGHNT, YENEEA. V dropped 4 bases and J dropped 1 base, with 8 bases sitting between them. The CDR3 totals 14 residues. The DNA of the CDR3 is TGTGCCAGCAGCTCAGACCAATCCTACAATGAGCAGTTCTTC. Its protein product is CASSSDQSYNEQFF. Based on the CDR3 plus reference TRBV11-3 and TRBJ2-1, the full variable domain is EAGVVQSPRYKIIEKKQPVAFWCNPISGHNTLYWYLQNLGQGPELLIRYENEEAVDDSQLPKDRFSAERLKGVDSTLKIQPAELGDSAVYLCASSSDQSYNEQFFGPGTRLTVL.

This clone was seen once. This chain uses TRBV5-1 with TRBJ2-7; D call uncertain. V lost 0 bases, J lost 1 base, and 11 bases lay in between. Germline CDR1 and CDR2: SGHRS and YFSETQ. CDR3 size: 15 residues. Here the CDR3 reads CASSLGQELSYEQYF. Here the CDR3 DNA reads TGCGCCAGCAGCTTGGGGCAGGAATTATCCTACGAGCAGTACTTC.

The chain employs TRBV4-1 and TRBJ1-2, with 8 bases fitting TRBD1. The CDR3 totals 14 residues. Per the germline V gene, CDR1 is MGHRA and CDR2 is YSYEKL. Trimming removed 0 bases from V and 5 bases from J; junction bases left unmatched: 2. The DNA of the CDR3 is TGCGCCAGCAGCCAAGATGACAGGGGATATGGCTACACCTTC. Amino acids: CASSQDDRGYGYTF.

This chain joins TRBV27 and TRBJ1-4, with 10 bases that match TRBD1. The germline V gene has CDR1 MNHEY and CDR2 SMNVEV (reference sequence). Losses at the gene ends were 6 bases for V and 7 bases for J; bases not matched to a gene: 8. The CDR3 contains 15 residues. The CDR3 loop is CASSEAGTGAEKLFF. Written as DNA, the CDR3 is TGTGCCAGCAGCGAAGCCGGGACAGGGGCTGAAAAACTGTTTTTT.

The gene calls are TRBV28 and TRBJ2-1; perhaps TRBD1 as D (6 bases). Germline-derived CDR1 and CDR2 are MDHEN and SYDVKM. The CDR3 runs 16 residues. The V and J ends lost 2 bases and 6 bases respectively, with 17 bases between them. CDR3 sequence (DNA): TGTGCCAGCAGTTTAGGGGACACTCCACCGCTCAATGAGCAGTTCTTC. As protein: CASSLGDTPPLNEQFF.

The chain employs TRBV24-1 and TRBJ1-5, with 9 positions matching TRBD1. The junction had 9 bases not matched to a gene; V was cut back by 4 bases and J by 0 bases. The CDR3 contains 18 residues. Germline V lookup: CDR1 KGHDR, CDR2 SFDVKD. The CDR3: CATSDYRDREFSNQPQHF. The DNA for the CDR3 is TGTGCCACCAGTGACTATCGGGACAGGGAATTTAGCAATCAGCCCCAGCATTTT.

This chain connects TRBV7-8 to TRBJ2-1, with D perhaps matching TRBD1 (6 bases). The V gene lost 5 bases and the J gene lost 0 bases, with 14 bases spanning the gap. CDR1 SGHVS and CDR2 FQNEAQ come from the germline V gene. The CDR3 runs to 16 residues. The CDR3 region has the DNA TGTGCCAGCAGCCGCACCGGGACACACTCCTACAATGAGCAGTTCTTC. Translating gives CASSRTGTHSYNEQFF.

In its sample, this clone was seen a few times. The V gene is TRBV28, the J gene TRBJ2-3, with TRBD2 identical over 8 bases. Trimming took 8 bases from V and 0 from J; bases not matched to a gene: 7. The V gene's germline CDR1 is MDHEN and CDR2 SYDVKM. The CDR3 spans 15 residues. The chain's CDR3 is CASAPGGVSTDTQYF. The CDR3 DNA follows: TGTGCCAGCGCCCCGGGAGGGGTCAGCACAGATACGCAGTATTTT.

The chain employs TRBV7-6 and TRBJ2-1; TRBD2 agrees at 9 bases. The CDR3 consists of 15 residues. V trimming: 2 bases; J trimming: 2 bases; junction bases outside the gene matches: 1. Germline lookup yields CDR1 SGHVS and CDR2 FNYEAQ. The CDR3 region has the DNA TGTGCCAGCAGCTTAATAGCGGGGGCCTACAATGAGCAGTTCTTC. This sequence encodes CASSLIAGAYNEQFF.

This chain connects TRBV19 to TRBJ2-7; D possibly corresponds to TRBD1 (7 bases). The CDR3 totals 14 residues. CDR1 and CDR2 (germline): LNHDA, SQIVND (reference sequence). Trimming stripped 7 bases from V and 2 bases from J, with 15 bases between. The DNA of the CDR3 is TGTGCCAGTAACGCCAGGGGGGCCCCCTACGAGCAGTACTTC. This sequence encodes CASNARGAPYEQYF.

The V call is TRBV3-1 (or the pseudogene TRBV3-2), the J call TRBJ1-3, with no clear D. The CDR3 extends over 17 amino acids. Deletions cut 1 base from V and 4 bases from J, with 17 bases between. Germline CDR1 reads LGHDT; CDR2 reads YNNKEL (reference sequence). The CDR3 nucleotides are TGTGCCAGCAGCCAAGCGTTCCGGACTAACCCGGGAAACACCATATATTTT. It is translated as CASSQAFRTNPGNTIYF.

The V call is TRBV7-2, the J call TRBJ1-2; D possibly corresponds to TRBD1 (5 bases). V shed 1 base and J shed 4 bases, with 13 bases lying between them. CDR1 SGHTA and CDR2 FQGNSA come from the germline V gene. This CDR3 has 15 residues. The CDR3 sequence: CASSLGLGGGYGYTF. The CDR3 DNA is TGTGCCAGCAGCTTAGGTTTGGGGGGAGGCTATGGCTACACCTTC.

Only one count was recorded for this clone. The rearrangement links TRBV18 to TRBJ2-7; TRBD1 matches at 8 bases. The CDR3 sequence is 14 residues long. After removal of 3 bases from V and 1 base from J, the junction contained 2 bases not matched to a gene. CDR1 is KGHSH, CDR2 LQKENI, per germline. The CDR3 sequence is CASSPGQASYEQYF. The CDR3 DNA is TGTGCCAGCTCACCGGGACAGGCATCCTACGAGCAGTACTTC.

This sequence joins TRBV3-1 (or the pseudogene TRBV3-2) and TRBJ1-2; 7 nucleotides line up with TRBD1. Germline CDR1 is LGHDT and CDR2 is YNNKEL (reference sequence). The CDR3 has 16 amino acids. After removal of 0 bases from V and 2 bases from J, the junction contained 6 bases not matched to a gene. The CDR3 sequence is CASSQEGGRRNYGYTF. CDR3 bases: TGTGCCAGCAGCCAAGAAGGGGGCCGAAGGAACTATGGCTACACCTTC.

V is TRBV18 and J is TRBJ1-5, with D possibly TRBD1 on 5 matching bases. The CDR3 runs to 12 residues. V lost 6 bases, J lost 8 bases, and 11 bases lay in between. From germline, CDR1 is KGHSH and CDR2 LQKENI. CDR3 loop: CASSSGFEPQHF. DNA of the CDR3: TGTGCCAGCTCTTCAGGGTTTGAGCCCCAGCATTTT.

CDR3 sequence: CASSPLLAGGPFNEQFF. DNA for the CDR3: TGTGCCAGCTCACCGCTACTAGCGGGGGGGCCATTTAATGAGCAGTTCTTC. This chain connects TRBV18 to TRBJ2-1; TRBD2 agrees at 13 bases. The CDR3 has 17 amino acids. Per the germline V gene, CDR1 is KGHSH and CDR2 is LQKENI. The V and J ends lost 3 bases and 7 bases, in that order; junction bases with no gene match: 9.